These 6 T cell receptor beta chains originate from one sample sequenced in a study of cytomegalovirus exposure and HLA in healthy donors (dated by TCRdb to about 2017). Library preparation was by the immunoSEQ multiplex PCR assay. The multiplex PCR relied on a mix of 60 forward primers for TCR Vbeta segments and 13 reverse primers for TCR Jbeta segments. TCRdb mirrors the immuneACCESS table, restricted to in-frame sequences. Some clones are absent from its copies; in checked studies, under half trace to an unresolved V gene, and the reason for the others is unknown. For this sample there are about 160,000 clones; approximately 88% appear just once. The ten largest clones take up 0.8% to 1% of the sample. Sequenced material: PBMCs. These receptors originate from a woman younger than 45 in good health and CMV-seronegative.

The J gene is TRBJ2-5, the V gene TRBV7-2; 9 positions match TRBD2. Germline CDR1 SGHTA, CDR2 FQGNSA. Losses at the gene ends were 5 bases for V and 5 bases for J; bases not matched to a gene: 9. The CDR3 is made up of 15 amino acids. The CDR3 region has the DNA TGTGCCAGCAGCGCGGCGGGAGGGGGCTGGGAGACCCAGTACTTC. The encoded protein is CASSAAGGGWETQYF.

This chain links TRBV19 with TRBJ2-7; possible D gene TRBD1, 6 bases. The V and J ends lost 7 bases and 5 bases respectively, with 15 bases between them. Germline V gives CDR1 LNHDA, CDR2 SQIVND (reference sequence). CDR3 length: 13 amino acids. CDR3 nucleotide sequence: TGTGCCAGTACCCACGTGGGGGCCGACGAGCAGTACTTC. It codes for CASTHVGADEQYF.

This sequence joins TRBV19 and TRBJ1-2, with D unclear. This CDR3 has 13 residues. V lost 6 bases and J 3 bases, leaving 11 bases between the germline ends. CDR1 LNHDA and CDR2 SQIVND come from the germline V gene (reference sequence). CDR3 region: CASSVPGYYGYTF. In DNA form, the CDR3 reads TGTGCCAGTAGCGTACCGGGATACTATGGCTACACCTTC.

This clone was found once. The CDR3, as DNA: TGTGCCAGCAGCCCTCGACTAGGCGTGCACACCGGGGAGCTGTTTTTT. Translating it yields CASSPRLGVHTGELFF. The V and J genes are TRBV14 and TRBJ2-2, with D possibly TRBD2 on 6 matching bases. CDR1 is SGHDN and CDR2 is FVKESK in the germline V gene. The CDR3 has 16 residues. Trimming shortened V by 4 bases and J by 3 bases, and 15 bases separated the two germline ends. Full variable domain (rest looked up from reference TRBV14 and TRBJ2-2): EAGVTQFPSHSVIEKGQTVTLRCDPISGHDNLYWYRRVMGKEIKFLLHFVKESKQDESGMPNNRFLAERTGGTYSTLKVQPAELEDSGVYFCASSPRLGVHTGELFFGEGSRLTVL.

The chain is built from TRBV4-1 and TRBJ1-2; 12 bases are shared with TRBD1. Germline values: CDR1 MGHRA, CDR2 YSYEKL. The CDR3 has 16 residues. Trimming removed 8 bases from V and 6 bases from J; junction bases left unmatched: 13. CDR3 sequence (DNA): TGCGCCAGCGGCCCCGCCGGGACAGGGGGCAAGCATGGCTACACCTTC. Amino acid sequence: CASGPAGTGGKHGYTF.

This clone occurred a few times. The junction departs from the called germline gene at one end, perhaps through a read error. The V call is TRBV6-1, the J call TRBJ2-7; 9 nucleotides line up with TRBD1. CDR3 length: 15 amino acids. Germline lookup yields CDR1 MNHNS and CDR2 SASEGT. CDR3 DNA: TGTGCCAGCAGAGAAGCCGGGACAGGGTCCTACGAGCAGTACTTC. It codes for CASREAGTGSYEQYF.